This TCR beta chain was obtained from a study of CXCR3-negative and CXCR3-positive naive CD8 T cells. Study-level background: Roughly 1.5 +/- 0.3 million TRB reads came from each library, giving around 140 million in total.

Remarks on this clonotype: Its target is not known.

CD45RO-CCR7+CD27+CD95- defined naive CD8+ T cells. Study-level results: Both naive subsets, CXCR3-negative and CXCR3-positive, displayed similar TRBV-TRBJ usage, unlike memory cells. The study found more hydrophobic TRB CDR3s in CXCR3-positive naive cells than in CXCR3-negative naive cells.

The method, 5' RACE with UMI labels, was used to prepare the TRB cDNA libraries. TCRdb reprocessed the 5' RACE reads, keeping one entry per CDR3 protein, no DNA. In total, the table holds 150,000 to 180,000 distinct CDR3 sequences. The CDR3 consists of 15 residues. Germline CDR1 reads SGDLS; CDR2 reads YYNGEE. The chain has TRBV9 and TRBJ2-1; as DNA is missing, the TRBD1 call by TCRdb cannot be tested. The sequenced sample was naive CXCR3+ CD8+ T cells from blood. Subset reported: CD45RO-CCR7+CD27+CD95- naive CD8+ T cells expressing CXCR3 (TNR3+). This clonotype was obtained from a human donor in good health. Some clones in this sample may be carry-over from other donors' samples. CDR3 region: CASSVWGQGIDEQFF.